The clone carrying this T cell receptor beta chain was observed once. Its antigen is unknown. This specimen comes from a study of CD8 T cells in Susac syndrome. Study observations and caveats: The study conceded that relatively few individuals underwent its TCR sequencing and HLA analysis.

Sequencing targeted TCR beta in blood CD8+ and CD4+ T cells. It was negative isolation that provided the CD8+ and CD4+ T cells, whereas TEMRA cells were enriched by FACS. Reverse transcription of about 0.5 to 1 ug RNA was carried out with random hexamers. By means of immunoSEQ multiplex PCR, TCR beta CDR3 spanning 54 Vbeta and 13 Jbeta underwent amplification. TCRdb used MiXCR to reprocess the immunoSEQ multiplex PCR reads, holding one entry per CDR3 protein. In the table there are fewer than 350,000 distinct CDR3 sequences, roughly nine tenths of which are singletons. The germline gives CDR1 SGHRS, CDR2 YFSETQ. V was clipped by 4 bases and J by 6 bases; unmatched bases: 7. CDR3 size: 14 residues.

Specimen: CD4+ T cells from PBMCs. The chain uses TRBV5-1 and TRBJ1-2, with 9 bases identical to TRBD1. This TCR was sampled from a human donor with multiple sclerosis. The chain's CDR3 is CASSGQGMLDGYTF. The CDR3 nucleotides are TGCGCCAGCAGCGGACAGGGGATGCTCGATGGCTACACCTTC.